The rows below give T cell receptor beta chains drawn from one sample of a study of cytomegalovirus exposure and HLA in healthy donors. Repertoires were generated with immunoSEQ multiplex PCR, while TCRdb's copy carries only in-frame clones and drops some. This sample has hundreds of thousands of clones, with about 90% found just once. The sequencing sample was made of PBMCs. All receptors derive from a woman aged 18-29 years in good health and CMV-seronegative. Both conserved end residues are part of each CDR3. Each record gives: V gene, CDR3 protein.

>TRBV6-1
CASTGDREYYGYTF
>TRBV29-1
CSVSGGWNTEAFF
>TRBV14
CASGAGLNTEAFF
>TRBV7-8
CASSAVEPQIYGYTF
>TRBV11-2
CASSPGGTGGLMNTEAFF
>TRBV12-5
CASGLKVTSGGYQETQYF
>TRBV19
CASMEPRAAFF
>TRBV5-4
CASSLTGTGNTIYF
>TRBV7-3
CASSSHPGANTEAFF
>TRBV6-5
CASSYSPAGDWETQYF
>TRBV6-1
CASNSQATYEQYF
>TRBV6-1
CAGGSRQGVAYEQYF
>TRBV5-6
CASSFTGSKTDTQYF
>TRBV2
CASSEARAGNTIYF
>TRBV7-2
CASSLVGTSADTQYF